This TCR beta chain derives from a study of CD8 T cells in ankylosing spondylitis. With 6 bases clipped from V and 5 bases from J, the junction kept 1 base outside the gene matches. CDR3 length equals 12 residues. Per the germline V gene, CDR1 is SQVTM and CDR2 is ANQGSEA. Study findings and constraints: Prior literature has documented some motif variants in synovial fluid and blood from reactive arthritis.

One entry per CDR3 protein, called by TCRdb with MiXCR from the 5' RACE reads. The sample contains about 36,000 distinct CDR3 sequences, about 6% of which appear only once. This clonotype rates as medium-sized (0.01 to 0.1%). Its cognate antigen is unknown. The V and J genes are TRBV29-1 and TRBJ2-7, with 13 nucleotides matching TRBD2. This TCR derives from a male donor with ankylosing spondylitis or in good health (not recorded which). The sequencing sample was made of blood, either unsorted or a sorted T cell fraction (not recorded which). CDR3 bases: TGCAGCGTCGGACTAGCGGGAGACGAGCAGTACTTC. It encodes CSVGLAGDEQYF.